This T cell receptor beta chain is from a study of blood T cell repertoires in COVID-19. About the research overall: Sources were T cells, B-cell-depleted T cells, or PBMCs; the material itself was cDNA or gDNA.

Looked up from germline, CDR1 is SGHRS and CDR2 is YFSETQ. The CDR3 runs 15 residues. Trimming stripped 4 bases from V and 0 bases from J, with 12 bases between. The assay was immunoSEQ multiplex PCR, and TCRdb's table has in-frame clones only and misses some. This table holds approximately 180,000 clones, approximately 85% found once. The sample taken for sequencing was peripheral blood. The receptor comes from a man aged 55 to 70 with acute or convalescent COVID-19. The chain couples TRBV5-1 to TRBJ2-3, with a possible D match to TRBD1 (5 bases). In DNA form, the CDR3 reads TGCGCCAGCAGCCCACAGGCCCCTAGCACAGATACGCAGTATTTT. Encoded protein: CASSPQAPSTDTQYF.